This entry lists 29 T cell receptor beta chains sequenced from one sample in a study of T cell responses to AZD1222 COVID-19 vaccine. TCRdb's table, derived via immunoSEQ multiplex PCR, lists solely in-frame clones and lacks some. The data hold about 110,000 clones, with more than 75% observed a single time. The input for sequencing was peripheral blood, taken on day 0 of AZD1222 vaccination. The receptors were sampled from an adult in good health.

The chain recombines TRBV25-1 with TRBJ1-2; D unresolved. Germline V lookup: CDR1 MGHDK, CDR2 SYGVNS. V lost 4 bases and J lost 0, with 12 bases in between. The CDR3 is 15 amino acids. CDR3 nucleotide sequence: TGTGCCAGCAGTGTCGCTGGAGTAGCTAACTATGGCTACACCTTC. Its translation is CASSVAGVANYGYTF.

The chain has TRBV19 and TRBJ1-3, with D maybe TRBD1 (6 bases). Germline V gene data show CDR1 as LNHDA and CDR2 as SQIVND (reference sequence). V dropped 5 bases and J dropped 0 bases, with 14 bases sitting between them. The CDR3 covers 16 residues. This CDR3 is CASSAGVSGSGNTIYF. DNA of the CDR3: TGTGCCAGTAGTGCAGGGGTCTCCGGCTCTGGAAACACCATATATTTT.

The V and J genes are TRBV6-5 and TRBJ2-2; 13 bases line up with TRBD2. CDR3 size: 15 residues. V lost 6 bases and J lost 4; bases outside the gene matches: 2. Germline V gene lookup returns CDR1 MNHEY and CDR2 SVGAGI. CDR3 sequence (DNA): TGTGCCAGCAGGGGGACTAGCGGGACCACCGGGGAGCTGTTTTTT. Translated, it gives CASRGTSGTTGELFF.

The CDR3 DNA is TGTGCCAGCAGCAAAGACACAAATGAGCAGTTCTTC. This encodes CASSKDTNEQFF. The rearrangement links TRBV21-1 to TRBJ2-1; the DNA was not used to check the table's D call, TRBD1. TRBV21-1 is termed a pseudogene. The CDR3 has 12 amino acids.

This chain uses TRBV4-1 with TRBJ1-3; no clear D. The CDR3 runs to 18 residues. Trimming took off 0 bases at V and 9 bases at J, with 24 bases between the two ends. Germline V lookup: CDR1 MGHRA, CDR2 YSYEKL. CDR3 sequence: CASSQEGTFEVNRGTIYF. The CDR3 nucleotides read TGCGCCAGCAGCCAAGAAGGAACCTTTGAAGTGAACCGAGGCACCATATATTTT.

The genes are TRBV5-1 and TRBJ2-1; D may be TRBD2 (6 bases). V lost 4 bases to trimming and J lost 6 bases, with 14 bases between them. This CDR3 contains 14 residues. Germline CDR1 SGHRS, CDR2 YFSETQ. The CDR3 sequence: CASSPGGGANEQFF. DNA of the CDR3: TGCGCCAGCAGCCCCGGAGGAGGGGCCAATGAGCAGTTCTTC.

The chain carries TRBV4-1 and TRBJ2-7; 12 bases line up with TRBD2. V trimming: 5 bases; J trimming: 6 bases; junction bases outside the gene matches: 2. Germline loops: CDR1 MGHRA, CDR2 YSYEKL. The CDR3 extends over 13 amino acids. The CDR3 region is CASSTSGGSEQYF. The CDR3 nucleotides read TGCGCCAGCAGCACTAGCGGGGGGTCCGAGCAGTACTTC.

The chain uses TRBV5-4 and TRBJ1-2, with 8 bases that match TRBD1. The J segment lost 6 bases and the V segment lost 4 bases, leaving 5 bases of the junction unmatched. Germline V CDR1 and CDR2: SGHNT, YYREEE (reference sequence). The CDR3 extends over 13 amino acids. CDR3 region: CASSLQGENGYTF. The CDR3 DNA reads TGTGCCAGCAGCCTACAGGGGGAGAATGGCTACACCTTC.

The CDR3, as DNA: TGTGCCAGCAAGGTGGTGTTGGGCACAGATACGCAGTATTTT. As protein: CASKVVLGTDTQYF. The chain carries TRBV2 and TRBJ2-3; D gene unclear. This CDR3 is 14 amino acids long. V lost 7 bases, J lost 1 base, and 12 bases lay in between. Germline assignment: CDR1 SNHLY and CDR2 FYNNEI.

The V and J genes are TRBV2 and TRBJ2-5; no clear D. The CDR3 has 13 amino acids. Germline V gives CDR1 SNHLY, CDR2 FYNNEI. V lost 3 bases and J lost 0, with 5 bases in between. CDR3 sequence reads: CASSEGYQETQYF. CDR3 coding DNA: TGTGCCAGCAGTGAGGGTTACCAAGAGACCCAGTACTTC. Supplemented by reference TRBV2 and TRBJ2-5, the full variable domain reads EPEVTQTPSHQVTQMGQEVILRCVPISNHLYFYWYRQILGQKVEFLVSFYNNEISEKSEIFDDQFSVERPDGSNFTLKIRSTKLEDSAMYFCASSEGYQETQYFGPGTRLLVL.

The chain is built from TRBV7-2 and TRBJ2-1; TRBD1 might be the D (6 bases). Per germline, CDR1 SGHTA and CDR2 FQGNSA. V was trimmed by 2 bases and J by 1 base, leaving 15 bases between them. The CDR3 sequence is 17 residues long. CDR3 residues: CASSLPKTGSSYNEQFF. CDR3 bases: TGTGCCAGCAGCTTACCCAAAACAGGGAGTTCCTACAATGAGCAGTTCTTC.

The V and J genes are TRBV18 and TRBJ1-1, with 7 bases that match TRBD1. The V gene end was trimmed by 1 base and the J gene end by 7 bases; junction bases not matched to a gene: 9. CDR3 length: 15 amino acids. Germline CDR1 and CDR2: KGHSH and LQKENI. This CDR3 reads CASSPLRQGRGEAFF. CDR3 coding DNA: TGTGCCAGCTCACCACTAAGACAGGGTCGGGGTGAAGCTTTCTTT. The variable domain in full, with the rest retrieved from reference TRBV18 and TRBJ1-1, is NAGVMQNPRHLVRRRGQEARLRCSPMKGHSHVYWYRQLPEEGLKFMVYLQKENIIDESGMPKERFSAEFPKEGPSILRIQQVVRGDSAAYFCASSPLRQGRGEAFFGQGTRLTVV.

The CDR3 sequence is CASSEDVGGPTEQFF. The DNA for the CDR3 is TGTGCCAGCAGTGAAGATGTGGGGGGGCCCACTGAGCAGTTCTTC. V gene TRBV6-1 combines with J gene TRBJ2-1, with a weak D call TRBD2 (7 bases). The germline gives CDR1 MNHNS, CDR2 SASEGT. The V gene lost 1 base and the J gene lost 9 bases, with 16 bases spanning the gap. CDR3 length: 15 amino acids.

The rearrangement joins TRBV6-6 to TRBJ2-5; 7 bases are shared with TRBD1. The CDR3 covers 16 residues. Trimming at V came to 5 bases and at J to 4 bases, leaving 13 bases not matched to a gene. The germline CDR1 and CDR2 sequences are MNHNY and SVGAGI (reference sequence). CDR3 loop: CASSRTLTGERETQYF. The CDR3 DNA reads TGTGCCAGCAGTCGAACCCTTACAGGGGAGAGAGAGACCCAGTACTTC.

V and J are TRBV4-3 and TRBJ2-7, with 7 positions matching TRBD1. The V gene end was trimmed by 0 bases and the J gene end by 2 bases; junction bases not matched to a gene: 7. The CDR3 contains 16 residues. CDR1 and CDR2 (germline): LGHNA, YSLEER. The DNA for the CDR3 is TGCGCCAGCAGCCAAGAAGGGACAGTTTTTCCCTACGAGCAGTACTTC. It yields the protein CASSQEGTVFPYEQYF.

This clone was seen just once. The chain is built from TRBV19 and TRBJ1-5; TRBD1 might be the D (6 bases). Looked up from germline, CDR1 is LNHDA and CDR2 is SQIVND (reference sequence). V was clipped by 3 bases and J by 4 bases, with 13 bases between them. CDR3 length equals 15 residues. The CDR3 protein is CASSINRAPNQPQHF. CDR3 nucleotide sequence: TGTGCCAGTAGTATTAACAGGGCGCCAAATCAGCCCCAGCATTTT.

This chain connects TRBV5-4 to TRBJ1-2; TRBD1 matches 7 bases. The CDR3 covers 16 residues. Germline V gene lookup returns CDR1 SGHNT and CDR2 YYREEE (reference sequence). After removal of 3 bases from V and 8 bases from J, the junction contained 16 bases not matched to a gene. CDR3 in amino acids: CASSSPTGTVVEGYTF. CDR3 DNA sequence: TGTGCCAGCAGCTCTCCGACCGGGACAGTGGTTGAGGGCTACACCTTC.

This chain connects TRBV10-3 to TRBJ2-7, with a tentative D call TRBD1 (6 bases). The germline gives CDR1 ENHRY, CDR2 SYGVKD. The CDR3 spans 12 residues. The V end lost 8 bases, the J end lost 4 bases, and 12 bases lay between the germline ends. The CDR3 region is CAIGRTEYEQYF. CDR3 sequence (DNA): TGTGCCATCGGCCGGACAGAGTACGAGCAGTACTTC.

The chain is built from TRBV2 and TRBJ1-2; D possibly corresponds to TRBD1 (5 bases). Trimming stripped 3 bases from V and 4 bases from J, with 9 bases between. The CDR3 consists of 13 residues. Germline V gene data show CDR1 as SNHLY and CDR2 as FYNNEI. The CDR3 DNA sequence: TGTGCCAGCAGTGAGCAGGGCCGCTATGGCTACACCTTC. It codes for CASSEQGRYGYTF. The full variable domain, with the rest looked up from reference TRBV2 and TRBJ1-2, is EPEVTQTPSHQVTQMGQEVILRCVPISNHLYFYWYRQILGQKVEFLVSFYNNEISEKSEIFDDQFSVERPDGSNFTLKIRSTKLEDSAMYFCASSEQGRYGYTFGSGTRLTVV.

V usage is TRBV7-3 and J usage is TRBJ2-2; 8 bases agree with TRBD2. The trim removed 5 bases at V and 3 bases at J, leaving 5 bases unmatched. The length of the CDR3 is 15 residues. CDR1 is SGHTA, CDR2 FQGTGA, per germline. The CDR3 DNA reads as TGTGCCAGCAGCCCTACCGGGGGGGACACCGGGGAGCTGTTTTTT. Residues: CASSPTGGDTGELFF. The full variable domain, completed using reference TRBV7-3 and TRBJ2-2, is GAGVSQTPSNKVTEKGKYVELRCDPISGHTALYWYRQSLGQGPEFLIYFQGTGAADDSGLPNDRFFAVRPEGSVSTLKIQRTERGDSAVYLCASSPTGGDTGELFFGEGSRLTVL.

The chain's CDR3 is CASSEGGRRENQPQHF. Written as DNA, the CDR3 is TGTGCCAGCAGTGAGGGGGGAAGACGGGAAAATCAGCCCCAGCATTTT. The J gene is TRBJ1-5, the V gene TRBV2; the D gene is possibly TRBD1 (5 bases). V lost 3 bases and J lost 4, with 16 bases in between. Germline V gene data show CDR1 as SNHLY and CDR2 as FYNNEI. This CDR3 is 16 amino acids long.

The chain employs TRBV4-2 and TRBJ2-2; a possible D gene is TRBD1 (5 bases). V was pared by 0 bases and J by 6 bases, with 14 bases between. Per the germline V gene, CDR1 is LGHNA and CDR2 is YNFKEQ. CDR3 size: 16 residues. This chain's CDR3 is CASSQERQFSAGELFF. The CDR3 DNA reads TGTGCCAGCAGCCAAGAAAGACAGTTTTCGGCCGGGGAGCTGTTTTTT.

CDR3 DNA sequence: TGTGCCACCAGTGACCCGACAGACCGTGGGGAGACCCAGTACTTC. This sequence encodes CATSDPTDRGETQYF. The genes are TRBV24-1 and TRBJ2-5; D is perhaps TRBD1 (5 bases). V was cut by 4 bases and J by 5 bases, with 16 bases left in between. The V gene's germline CDR1 is KGHDR and CDR2 SFDVKD. The CDR3 consists of 15 residues.

The rearrangement links TRBV11-2 to TRBJ2-3, with D tentatively TRBD1 or TRBD2 (5 bases each). The V end lost 5 bases, the J end lost 2 bases, and 11 bases lay between the germline ends. The CDR3 extends over 14 amino acids. Germline loops: CDR1 SGHAT, CDR2 FQNNGV. The CDR3 loop is CASSRGPTTDTQYF. The DNA for the CDR3 is TGTGCCAGCAGCCGGGGACCTACCACAGATACGCAGTATTTT.

This clone was found once. The gene calls are TRBV15 and TRBJ1-6; D is possibly TRBD1 (6 bases). Germline-derived CDR1 and CDR2 are LNHNV and YYDKDF (reference sequence). V lost 4 bases and J 9 bases, leaving 16 bases between the germline ends. CDR3 length: 15 amino acids. The chain's CDR3 is CATSTLQGVGSPLHF. In nucleotides, the CDR3 is TGTGCCACCAGCACCTTACAGGGAGTAGGTTCACCCCTCCACTTT. Supplemented by reference TRBV15 and TRBJ1-6, the full variable domain reads DAMVIQNPRYQVTQFGKPVTLSCSQTLNHNVMYWYQQKSSQAPKLLFHYYDKDFNNEADTPDNFQSRRPNTSFCFLDIRSPGLGDTAMYLCATSTLQGVGSPLHFGNGTRLTVT.

V is TRBV5-4 and J is TRBJ1-2; unclear D gene. Deletions cut 5 bases from V and 4 bases from J, with 15 bases between. The CDR3 consists of 14 residues. Germline V CDR1 and CDR2: SGHNT, YYREEE (reference sequence). The CDR3 sequence: CASSGNLLGYGYTF. The CDR3 coding sequence is TGTGCCAGCAGTGGTAATCTCCTCGGCTATGGCTACACCTTC.

This chain joins TRBV30 and TRBJ2-7; TRBD2 matches 8 bases. From germline, CDR1 is GTSNPN and CDR2 SVGIG (reference sequence). Trimming removed 7 bases from V and 3 bases from J; junction bases left unmatched: 11. The CDR3 loop spans 14 amino acids. The CDR3 sequence: CAYRHAGGRYEQYF. CDR3 DNA sequence: TGTGCCTACCGCCACGCGGGGGGCCGCTACGAGCAGTACTTC.

The chain links TRBV28 to TRBJ2-3; 14 bases fit TRBD2. The CDR3 consists of 17 residues. V lost 4 bases to trimming and J lost 2 bases; unmatched junction nucleotides: 5. Germline V gene data show CDR1 as MDHEN and CDR2 as SYDVKM. The CDR3 spells CASSSRGLAGDTDTQYF. CDR3 DNA: TGTGCCAGCAGTTCCCGGGGACTAGCGGGGGACACAGATACGCAGTATTTT. Based on the CDR3 plus reference TRBV28 and TRBJ2-3, the full variable domain is DVKVTQSSRYLVKRTGEKVFLECVQDMDHENMFWYRQDPGLGLRLIYFSYDVKMKEKGDIPEGYSVSREKKERFSLILESASTNQTSMYLCASSSRGLAGDTDTQYFGPGTRLTVL.

The chain links TRBV7-2 to TRBJ1-1; the match to TRBD1 covers 8 bases. The germline gives CDR1 SGHTA, CDR2 FQGNSA. There are 14 residues in the CDR3. Trimming removed 6 bases from V and 4 bases from J; junction bases left unmatched: 7. The CDR3 DNA follows: TGTGCCAGCAGTTGGCAGGGGGCTGGCACTGAAGCTTTCTTT. Translating it yields CASSWQGAGTEAFF. Drawing the rest from reference TRBV7-2 and TRBJ1-1, the complete variable domain is GAGVSQSPSNKVTEKGKDVELRCDPISGHTALYWYRQSLGQGLEFLIYFQGNSAPDKSGLPSDRFSAERTGGSVSTLTIQRTQQEDSAVYLCASSWQGAGTEAFFGQGTRLTVV.